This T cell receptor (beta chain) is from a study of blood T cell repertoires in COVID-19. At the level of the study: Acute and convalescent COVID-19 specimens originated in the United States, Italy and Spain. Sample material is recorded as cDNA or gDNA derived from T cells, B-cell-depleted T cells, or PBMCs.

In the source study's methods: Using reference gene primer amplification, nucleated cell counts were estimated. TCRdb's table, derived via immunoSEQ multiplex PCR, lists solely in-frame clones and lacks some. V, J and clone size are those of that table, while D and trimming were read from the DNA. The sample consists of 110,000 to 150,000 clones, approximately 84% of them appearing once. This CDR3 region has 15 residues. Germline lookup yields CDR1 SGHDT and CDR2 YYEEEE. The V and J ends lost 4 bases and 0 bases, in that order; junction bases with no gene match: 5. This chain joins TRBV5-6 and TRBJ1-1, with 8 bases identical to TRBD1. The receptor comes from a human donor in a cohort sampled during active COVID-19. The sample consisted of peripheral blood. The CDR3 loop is CASSRGTGLNTEAFF. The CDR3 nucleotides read TGTGCCAGCAGCCGGGGGACAGGATTGAACACTGAAGCTTTCTTT.